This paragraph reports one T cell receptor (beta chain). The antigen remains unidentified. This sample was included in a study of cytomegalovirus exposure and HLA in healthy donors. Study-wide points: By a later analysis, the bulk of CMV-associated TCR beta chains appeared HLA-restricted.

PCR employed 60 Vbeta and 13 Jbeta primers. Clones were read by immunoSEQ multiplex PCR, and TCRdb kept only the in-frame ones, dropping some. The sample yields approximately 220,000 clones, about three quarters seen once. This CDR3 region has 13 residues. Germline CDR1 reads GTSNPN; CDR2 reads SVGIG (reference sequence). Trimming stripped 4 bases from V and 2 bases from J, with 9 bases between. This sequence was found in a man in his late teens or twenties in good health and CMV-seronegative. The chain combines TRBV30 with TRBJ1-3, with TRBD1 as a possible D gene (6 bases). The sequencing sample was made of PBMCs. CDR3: CAWNPGAGNTIYF. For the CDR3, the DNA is TGTGCCTGGAATCCAGGGGCTGGAAACACCATATATTTT.